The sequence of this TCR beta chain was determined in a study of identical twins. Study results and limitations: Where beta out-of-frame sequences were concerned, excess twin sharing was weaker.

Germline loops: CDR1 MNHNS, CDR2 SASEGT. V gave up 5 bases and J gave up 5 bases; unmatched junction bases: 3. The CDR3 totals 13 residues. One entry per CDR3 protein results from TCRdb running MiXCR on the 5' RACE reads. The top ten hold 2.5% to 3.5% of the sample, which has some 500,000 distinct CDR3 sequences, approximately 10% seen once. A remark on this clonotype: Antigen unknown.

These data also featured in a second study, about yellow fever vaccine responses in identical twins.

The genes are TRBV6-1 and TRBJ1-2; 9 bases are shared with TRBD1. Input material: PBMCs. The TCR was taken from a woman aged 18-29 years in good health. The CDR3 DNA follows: TGTGCCAGCAGTCGTGGGACAGGGTATGGCTACACCTTC. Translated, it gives CASSRGTGYGYTF.